This is a list of T cell receptor beta chains from one sample in a study of human T cells and chemical hapten exposure. TCRdb used MiXCR to reprocess the RACE reads, holding one entry per CDR3 protein. The table records 300,000 to 450,000 distinct CDR3 sequences, less than 6.5% of them present only once. Here the sequenced sample was whole blood, taken in connection with sensitization to the hapten diphenylcyclopropenone (DPC). The receptor set was obtained from a woman aged 50 to 65 with alopecia areata. Some clones in this sample may be carry-over from other donors' samples. The CDR3 runs from the conserved cysteine through the conserved F or W. The D gene is left open where the match is weak. Clone size, where shown, is once, few, many, or a class for clones that have expanded.

TRBD1	TRBJ1-5	many	TRBV5-5	CASSAGQGMRASPQHF	TGTGCCAGCAGCGCCGGACAGGGAATGAGGGCATCGCCCCAGCATTTT
.	TRBJ2-7	.	TRBV28	CASSFYRVPYEQYF	TGTGCCAGCAGTTTCTACAGGGTCCCCTACGAGCAGTACTTC
.	TRBJ1-1	many	TRBV7-2	CASSRDGARGTEAFF	TGTGCCAGCAGCCGCGACGGGGCGCGAGGCACTGAAGCTTTCTTT
.	TRBJ2-5	many	TRBV7-9	CASSLGTGGETQYF	TGTGCCAGCAGCTTAGGCACCGGGGGAGAGACCCAGTACTTC
.	TRBJ2-1	.	TRBV4-2	CASSQGSNEQFF	TGTGCCAGCAGCCAAGGAAGCAATGAGCAGTTCTTC
.	TRBJ1-4	once	TRBV12-3/TRBV12-4	CASSLNGVLSEKLFF	TGTGCCAGCAGTTTAAACGGAGTACTTAGTGAAAAACTGTTTTTT
.	TRBJ1-2	few	TRBV15	CATSRDIQNYGYTF	TGTGCCACCAGCAGAGATATACAGAACTATGGCTACACCTTC
.	TRBJ2-3	.	TRBV7-9	CASSSRPLTDTQYF	TGTGCCAGCAGCTCGCGTCCTTTGACAGATACGCAGTATTTT
.	TRBJ1-2	many	TRBV5-1	CASSLQEANYGYTF	TGCGCCAGCAGCTTACAGGAGGCTAACTATGGCTACACCTTC
TRBD1	TRBJ2-3	few	TRBV5-5	CASSLASDRGILSTDTQYF	TGTGCCAGCAGCTTGGCGTCGGACAGGGGGATTCTTTCAACAGATACGCAGTATTTT
.	TRBJ2-3	many	TRBV9	CASSGRPDTQYF	TGTGCCAGCAGCGGCCGACCAGATACGCAGTATTTT
.	TRBJ2-3	many	TRBV9	CASSATLPTDTQYF	TGTGCCAGCAGCGCCACACTGCCGACAGATACGCAGTATTTT
TRBD2	TRBJ2-7	.	TRBV5-4	CASSFSGTSEQYF	TGTGCCAGCAGCTTTAGCGGGACCTCCGAGCAGTACTTC
.	TRBJ1-1	.	TRBV7-2	CASSRRGANTEAFF	TGTGCCAGCAGCCGACGAGGGGCGAACACTGAAGCTTTCTTT
.	TRBJ2-7	.	TRBV7-2	CASSTPHRDEQYF	TGTGCCAGCAGCACCCCGCACAGGGACGAGCAGTACTTC
TRBD1	TRBJ1-1	few	TRBV29-1	CSAPTGGLEAFF	TGCAGCGCCCCGACAGGGGGCCTTGAAGCTTTCTTT
.	TRBJ1-1	many	TRBV5-6	CASRKGPGTEAFF	TGTGCCAGCCGTAAGGGACCGGGTACTGAAGCTTTCTTT
TRBD2	TRBJ2-2	many	TRBV5-1	CASSLARREITGELFF	TGCGCCAGCAGCCTCGCGAGGCGGGAGATCACCGGGGAGCTGTTTTTT
.	TRBJ2-3	few	TRBV20-1	CSAASRLDTQYF	TGCAGTGCGGCTAGCCGACTTGATACGCAGTATTTT
.	TRBJ2-5	.	TRBV12-3/TRBV12-4	CASSPTARLQETQYF	TGTGCCAGCAGCCCGACAGCCCGACTCCAAGAGACCCAGTACTTC
TRBD1	TRBJ2-7	many	TRBV6-5	CASSSADRAYEQYF	TGTGCCAGCAGTTCCGCCGACAGGGCCTACGAGCAGTACTTC
.	TRBJ1-5	many	TRBV12-2	CASRQVGWSNQPQHF	TGTGCAAGTCGCCAGGTTGGGTGGAGCAATCAGCCCCAGCATTTT
.	TRBJ2-7	few	TRBV29-1	CSVQSRDGYEQYF	TGCAGCGTTCAGTCCCGGGACGGGTACGAGCAGTACTTC
.	TRBJ1-2	few	TRBV29-1	CSVTAGRYGYTF	TGCAGCGTCACGGCGGGACGTTATGGCTACACCTTC
.	TRBJ1-1	few	TRBV6-2/TRBV6-3	CASSSQGYMNTEAFF	TGTGCCAGCAGTTCCCAGGGTTACATGAACACTGAAGCTTTCTTT
.	TRBJ1-1	many	TRBV3-1	CASKETGRTEAFF	TGTGCCAGCAAGGAAACAGGCCGTACTGAAGCTTTCTTT
TRBD2	TRBJ2-1	few	TRBV9	CASSPRSLAGVLEQFF	TGTGCCAGCAGCCCCCGGTCGCTAGCGGGAGTACTTGAGCAGTTCTTC
TRBD2	TRBJ2-3	many	TRBV9	CASSAGTSGITDTQYF	TGTGCCAGCAGCGCGGGGACTAGCGGCATTACAGATACGCAGTATTTT
.	TRBJ2-5	few	TRBV5-1	CASRGVGETQYF	TGCGCCAGCAGGGGGGTCGGAGAGACCCAGTACTTC
.	TRBJ1-1	many	TRBV12-3/TRBV12-4	CASSLGQGGRNTEAFF	TGTGCCAGCAGTTTAGGGCAGGGAGGTAGGAACACTGAAGCTTTCTTT
.	TRBJ2-1	.	TRBV20-1	CSARRDRIDYNEQFF	TGCAGTGCTAGAAGAGACCGAATAGACTACAATGAGCAGTTCTTC
.	TRBJ1-6	few	TRBV27	CASSLRGSWGNNSPLHF	TGTGCCAGCAGTTTAAGGGGCAGCTGGGGGAATAATTCACCCCTCCACTTT
.	TRBJ2-6	.	TRBV20-1	CSATLGGSGANVLTF	TGCAGTGCTACATTGGGGGGCTCTGGGGCCAACGTCCTGACTTTC
TRBD2	TRBJ2-3	many	TRBV20-1	CSAKASGGLTDTQYF	TGCAGTGCTAAGGCTAGCGGGGGCCTCACAGATACGCAGTATTTT
TRBD1	TRBJ2-1	many	TRBV20-1	CSARDRGRGRDEQFF	TGCAGTGCTAGAGACAGGGGGAGAGGGCGCGATGAGCAGTTCTTC
.	TRBJ1-5	many	TRBV12-3/TRBV12-4	CASSFTSNQPQHF	TGTGCCAGCAGTTTTACGAGCAATCAGCCCCAGCATTTT
.	TRBJ2-3	many	TRBV7-3	CASSPRGPSGDTQYF	TGTGCCAGCAGCCCAAGGGGTCCCTCCGGAGATACGCAGTATTTT
TRBD1	TRBJ1-2	many	TRBV30	CAWSYGDRPNYGYTF	TGTGCCTGGAGTTATGGGGACAGACCTAACTATGGCTACACCTTC
.	TRBJ2-1	few	TRBV28	CASTLNLRGEQFF	TGTGCCAGCACCTTAAACCTCCGGGGTGAGCAGTTCTTC
.	TRBJ2-5	many	TRBV5-1	CASSWDNQETQYF	TGCGCCAGCAGCTGGGACAACCAAGAGACCCAGTACTTC
.	TRBJ2-3	.	TRBV7-8	CASSLLIQVGRTDTQYF	TGTGCCAGCAGCTTACTGATACAGGTTGGAAGGACAGATACGCAGTATTTT
TRBD1	TRBJ2-5	.	TRBV30	CAGTGVSQETQYF	TGTGCCGGAACAGGGGTTAGTCAAGAGACCCAGTACTTC
.	TRBJ1-1	many	TRBV6-5	CASSPSGAEAFF	TGTGCCAGCAGCCCGTCCGGGGCGGAAGCTTTCTTT